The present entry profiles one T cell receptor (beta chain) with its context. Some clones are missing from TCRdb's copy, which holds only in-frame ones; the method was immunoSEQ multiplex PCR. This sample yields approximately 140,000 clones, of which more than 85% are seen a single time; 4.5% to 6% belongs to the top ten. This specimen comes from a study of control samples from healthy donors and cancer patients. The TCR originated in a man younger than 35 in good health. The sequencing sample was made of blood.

The CDR3 spells CASRFRGNTEAFF. Here the CDR3 DNA reads TGTGCCAGCAGATTCAGGGGGAACACTGAAGCTTTCTTT. The chain employs TRBV25-1 and TRBJ1-1; tentatively, D is TRBD1 (6 bases). This CDR3 comprises 13 residues. Trimming left V 6 bases short and J 1 base short, with 9 bases between. CDR1 is MGHDK and CDR2 is SYGVNS in the germline V gene.